The 10 T cell receptor beta chains below all came from one sample that was sequenced in a study of CD8+ T cells in alopecia areata. The authors extracted RNA and reverse transcribed it into cDNA as the sequencing template. Clones were read by immunoSEQ multiplex PCR, and TCRdb kept only the in-frame ones, dropping some. The sample records 110,000 to 150,000 clones, roughly 53% being singletons. The starting material was CD4+ T cells sorted from blood, obtained at week 0. The receptors shown here come from a human donor with alopecia areata.

V and J are TRBV5-1 and TRBJ1-2, with D possibly matching TRBD1 (5 bases). The V end was cut by 4 bases, the J end by 8 bases, with 12 bases between. Germline values: CDR1 SGHRS, CDR2 YFSETQ. This CDR3 region has 12 residues. DNA of the CDR3: TGCGCCAGCAGCCCTCCAGGGTACGGCTACACCTTC. This translates into CASSPPGYGYTF.

This chain joins TRBV2 and TRBJ2-5, with D unresolved. From germline, CDR1 is SNHLY and CDR2 FYNNEI. The CDR3 extends over 12 amino acids. V dropped 7 bases and J dropped 6 bases, with 12 bases sitting between them. The CDR3 region is CASMVVGQTQYF. The CDR3 DNA reads TGTGCCAGCATGGTGGTAGGTCAGACCCAGTACTTC.

Only a few counts were recorded for this clone. The rearrangement joins TRBV4-2 to TRBJ1-1; possible D gene TRBD1, 6 bases. V lost 4 bases and J 1 base, leaving 13 bases between the germline ends. The germline gives CDR1 LGHNA, CDR2 YNFKEQ. This CDR3 contains 15 residues. CDR3 coding DNA: TGTGCCAGCAGCCCCGGCCTACAGGGGAACACTGAAGCTTTCTTT. Protein sequence: CASSPGLQGNTEAFF.

The chain carries TRBV29-1 and TRBJ2-5; the D gene is possibly TRBD1 (5 bases). Germline CDR1 SQVTM, CDR2 ANQGSEA. The CDR3 length is 13 residues. Trimming removed 4 bases from V and 2 bases from J, with 11 bases in between. CDR3 residues: CSVARVQQETQYF. Written as DNA, the CDR3 is TGCAGCGTTGCCAGGGTACAGCAAGAGACCCAGTACTTC.

This chain joins TRBV5-4 and TRBJ1-2, with 9 bases lining up with TRBD1. Germline-derived CDR1 and CDR2 are SGHNT and YYREEE (reference sequence). There are 14 residues in the CDR3. V shed 4 bases, J shed 2 bases, and the junction held 3 bases outside the gene matches. The CDR3 DNA follows: TGTGCCAGCAGCACCGGACAGGGGAACTATGGCTACACCTTC. Translation gives CASSTGQGNYGYTF.

J is TRBJ2-7 and V is TRBV30; D is unresolved. Per germline, CDR1 GTSNPN and CDR2 SVGIG (reference sequence). V shed 1 base and J shed 6 bases, with 10 bases lying between them. The CDR3 is made up of 12 amino acids. CDR3 amino acids: CAWSARLGEQYF. The CDR3 DNA sequence: TGTGCCTGGAGTGCTAGACTTGGCGAGCAGTACTTC.

The chain employs TRBV7-9 and TRBJ1-6; 7 bases are a match to TRBD1. Looked up from germline, CDR1 is SEHNR and CDR2 is FQNEAQ (reference sequence). V lost 8 bases, J lost 7 bases, and 2 bases stayed unmatched. The CDR3 totals 12 residues. The chain's CDR3 is CASQGGNSPLHF. The CDR3 bases are TGTGCCAGCCAGGGGGGGAATTCACCCCTCCACTTT.

The chain combines TRBV7-9 with TRBJ1-1; D not resolved. Looked up from germline, CDR1 is SEHNR and CDR2 is FQNEAQ (reference sequence). CDR3 length equals 15 residues. V gave up 5 bases and J gave up 1 base, with 14 bases separating them. DNA for the CDR3: TGTGCCAGCAGCACTGTCGCGGGTCCGAACACTGAAGCTTTCTTT. Amino acids: CASSTVAGPNTEAFF. Variable domain in full (rest from reference TRBV7-9 and TRBJ1-1): DTGVSQNPRHKITKRGQNVTFRCDPISEHNRLYWYRQTLGQGPEFLTYFQNEAQLEKSRLLSDRFSAERPKGSFSTLEIQRTEQGDSAMYLCASSTVAGPNTEAFFGQGTRLTVV.

V and J are TRBV5-4 and TRBJ2-7; 9 bases are a match to TRBD2. Losses at the gene ends were 2 bases for V and 3 bases for J; bases not matched to a gene: 15. The CDR3 consists of 18 residues. Germline lookup yields CDR1 SGHNT and CDR2 YYREEE (reference sequence). The CDR3 loop is CASSFMLSGAGGHYEQYF. The CDR3, as DNA: TGTGCCAGCAGCTTTATGTTGAGCGGAGCGGGGGGCCACTACGAGCAGTACTTC. The variable domain in full, completed from reference TRBV5-4 and TRBJ2-7, reads ETGVTQSPTHLIKTRGQQVTLRCSSQSGHNTVSWYQQALGQGPQFIFQYYREEENGRGNFPPRFSGLQFPNYSSELNVNALELDDSALYLCASSFMLSGAGGHYEQYFGPGTRLTVT.

This clone was observed a few times. The rearrangement joins TRBV5-4 to TRBJ1-1, with TRBD1 matching over 8 bases. Unmatched junction bases numbered 3, after V lost 2 bases and J lost 0 bases. Germline CDR1 SGHNT, CDR2 YYREEE (reference sequence). CDR3 length: 15 amino acids. The CDR3 here is CASSLDRGMNTEAFF. DNA of the CDR3: TGTGCCAGCAGCTTAGACAGGGGAATGAACACTGAAGCTTTCTTT.